This entry features one TCR beta chain sequence. Antigen: not known. Noted time point: sample taken at primary tumor resection. TCRs were sequenced from unsorted whole RNA of tumor, nontumor lung or PBMC. Each molecule of TCR cDNA was tagged with one unique molecular identifier. TCRdb recomputed calls from the 5' RACE reads with MiXCR, one row per CDR3 protein. This repertoire shows 13,000 or so distinct CDR3 sequences, 4.5% to 5.5% found once; its top ten account for around 27%. This entry belongs to a study of spatial heterogeneity in lung cancer. About the research overall: From matched bulk RNA-seq came a T cell module score, which showed a strong correlation with TCR transcript counts in tumor regions. General study results and limits: Mutation counts in tumors were tracked by counts of expanded intratumoral alpha and beta TCRs.

The sequencing used lung tumor tissue, collected at surgery. The clonotype was recovered from a male donor with early-stage non-small cell lung cancer.

The CDR3 region has the DNA TGTGCCAGCAGCGGGGGACGGAACACTGAAGCTTTCTTT. Amino acids: CASSGGRNTEAFF. The rearrangement uses TRBV11-3 and TRBJ1-1, with D perhaps TRBD1 (5 bases). Trimming cost V 5 bases and J 1 base, with 8 bases left between them. This CDR3 is built from 13 residues. Germline V lookup: CDR1 SGHNT, CDR2 YENEEA.